The 5 T cell receptor beta chains reported below all come from one sample, sequenced in a study of blood T cell repertoires in COVID-19. Assay: immunoSEQ multiplex PCR; the TCRdb copy retains only in-frame clones and omits some. The sample includes 180,000 or so clones, over 75% seen only once; the top ten take roughly 11%. Material: PBMCs or T cells enriched from blood (not recorded which). The source of these receptors is a man between 45 and 60 years old who had recovered from COVID-19.

V gene TRBV11-3 combines with J gene TRBJ1-1, with 7 nucleotides matching TRBD1. The V and J ends lost 5 bases and 1 base, in that order; junction bases with no gene match: 4. The germline V gene has CDR1 SGHNT and CDR2 YENEEA. The CDR3 consists of 14 residues. The CDR3 protein is CASSPDRPNTEAFF. The DNA for the CDR3 is TGTGCCAGCAGCCCGGACAGGCCGAACACTGAAGCTTTCTTT.

V gene TRBV7-3 combines with J gene TRBJ1-2, with 9 bases that match TRBD1. Germline CDR1 is SGHTA and CDR2 is FQGTGA. This CDR3 spans 15 amino acids. Unmatched junction bases numbered 6, after V lost 2 bases and J lost 5 bases. DNA of the CDR3: TGTGCCAGCAGCTTAGGGACAGGGCACCTATATGGCTACACCTTC. Translated, it gives CASSLGTGHLYGYTF.

The CDR3 sequence: CASSPPSGGSYNEQFF. DNA for the CDR3: TGTGCCAGCAGCCCCCCAAGCGGGGGATCCTACAATGAGCAGTTCTTC. The V call is TRBV5-4, the J call TRBJ2-1; 8 nucleotides line up with TRBD2. The germline CDR1 and CDR2 sequences are SGHNT and YYREEE (reference sequence). The CDR3 extends over 16 amino acids. The V and J ends lost 4 bases and 1 base, in that order; junction bases with no gene match: 7.

The CDR3 region has the DNA TGTGCCAGCAGCTTATATGCGGGCGAGCAGTACTTC. It encodes CASSLYAGEQYF. The chain has TRBV7-2 and TRBJ2-7; tentatively, D is TRBD2 (5 bases). Per the germline V gene, CDR1 is SGHTA and CDR2 is FQGNSA. There are 12 residues in the CDR3. V shed 2 bases and J shed 6 bases, with 8 bases lying between them.

This rearrangement joins TRBV4-1 to TRBJ1-3; TRBD1 is a possible D gene (5 bases). Germline V lookup: CDR1 MGHRA, CDR2 YSYEKL. The CDR3 contains 17 residues. V shed 4 bases and J shed 0 bases, with 16 bases lying between them. CDR3 sequence reads: CASSPGGLHDSGNTIYF. The CDR3 coding sequence is TGCGCCAGCAGCCCGGGGGGTTTACACGACTCTGGAAACACCATATATTTT.